These 27 T cell receptor beta chains share one sample of origin, sequenced in a study of cytomegalovirus exposure and HLA in healthy donors. With 60 Vbeta and 13 Jbeta primers, the PCR was carried out. The repertoire was sequenced with immunoSEQ multiplex PCR; TCRdb's copy has only in-frame clones and lacks some. The profile shows some 160,000 clones, around three quarters of them singletons. Sequenced: PBMCs. The receptors derive from a man aged 40-49 years in good health and CMV-seronegative.

The chain carries TRBV11-3 and TRBJ2-1, with a tentative D call TRBD2 (7 bases). The CDR3 has 17 residues. The V gene's germline CDR1 is SGHNT and CDR2 YENEEA. Deletions cut 5 bases from V and 0 bases from J, with 17 bases between. CDR3: CASSPITGGPSYNEQFF. The CDR3, as DNA: TGTGCCAGCAGCCCTATCACGGGGGGCCCCTCCTACAATGAGCAGTTCTTC.

This chain links TRBV2 with TRBJ1-1, with 7 bases fitting TRBD1. The junction had 8 bases not matched to a gene; V was cut back by 6 bases and J by 1 base. The germline V gene encodes CDR1 SNHLY and CDR2 FYNNEI. The CDR3 totals 15 residues. CDR3 DNA sequence: TGTGCCAGCAGGGACTCGACAGGGAGGAACACTGAAGCTTTCTTT. Its translation is CASRDSTGRNTEAFF.

V and J are TRBV4-1 and TRBJ2-7; TRBD2 matches at 11 bases. Germline CDR1 MGHRA, CDR2 YSYEKL. The CDR3 is made up of 16 amino acids. V lost 2 bases, J lost 6 bases, and 9 bases stayed unmatched. The CDR3 reads CASSQTVAGGRGEQYF. In DNA, the CDR3 is TGCGCCAGCAGCCAAACCGTAGCGGGAGGGAGGGGCGAGCAGTACTTC.

V and J are TRBV9 and TRBJ2-7, with TRBD1 identical over 7 bases. The germline V gene encodes CDR1 SGDLS and CDR2 YYNGEE. This CDR3 comprises 14 residues. Trimming took 3 bases from V and 3 from J; bases not matched to a gene: 6. CDR3 in amino acids: CASSGRQGFYEQYF. DNA of the CDR3: TGTGCCAGCAGCGGGAGACAGGGTTTCTACGAGCAGTACTTC.

The chain joins TRBV7-9 to TRBJ1-2; 7 bases map to TRBD1. J lost 8 bases, V lost 2 bases, and 11 bases had no gene match. Germline V gives CDR1 SEHNR, CDR2 FQNEAQ (reference sequence). This CDR3 contains 15 residues. The CDR3 region is CASSLSRQGRRGYTF. The DNA for the CDR3 is TGTGCCAGCAGCTTAAGTCGACAGGGAAGAAGGGGCTACACCTTC.

V and J are TRBV4-3 and TRBJ2-7; 7 nucleotides line up with TRBD2. V gave up 0 bases and J gave up 4 bases; unmatched junction bases: 3. Germline-derived CDR1 and CDR2 are LGHNA and YSLEER. The CDR3 totals 14 residues. The CDR3: CASSQEREGYEQYF. CDR3 DNA: TGCGCCAGCAGCCAAGAGAGGGAGGGTTACGAGCAGTACTTC.

The rearrangement uses TRBV5-1 and TRBJ2-2; 7 bases fit TRBD2. In germline, CDR1 is SGHRS, CDR2 YFSETQ. The CDR3 has 16 residues. With 0 bases clipped from V and 4 bases from J, the junction kept 6 bases outside the gene matches. CDR3 loop: CASSLELLATTGELFF. The CDR3 DNA reads as TGCGCCAGCAGCTTGGAGTTACTAGCGACCACCGGGGAGCTGTTTTTT. Based on the CDR3 plus reference TRBV5-1 and TRBJ2-2, the full variable domain is KAGVTQTPRYLIKTRGQQVTLSCSPISGHRSVSWYQQTPGQGLQFLFEYFSETQRNKGNFPGRFSGRQFSNSRSEMNVSTLELGDSALYLCASSLELLATTGELFFGEGSRLTVL.

The V and J genes are TRBV4-3 and TRBJ2-7; 8 bases map to TRBD2. Per germline, CDR1 LGHNA and CDR2 YSLEER. The CDR3 extends over 13 amino acids. V gave up 1 base and J gave up 6 bases; unmatched junction bases: 2. The chain's CDR3 is CASSQGLALEQYF. CDR3 DNA sequence: TGCGCCAGCAGCCAAGGACTAGCGCTCGAGCAGTACTTC.

This clone was found a few times. J is TRBJ2-5 and V is TRBV6-1; weak D call: TRBD1 (6 bases). Per the germline V gene, CDR1 is MNHNS and CDR2 is SASEGT. The CDR3 is made up of 15 amino acids. Between the trimmed V and J ends, which lost 7 bases and 2 bases, there was a span of 17 bases. The CDR3 nucleotides read TGTGCCAGCACCCTAAAGGGGGACATACAAGAGACCCAGTACTTC. It encodes CASTLKGDIQETQYF.

This rearrangement joins TRBV5-1 to TRBJ2-1; TRBD2 aligns across 7 bases. Trimming took 3 bases from V and 9 from J; bases not matched to a gene: 12. Germline V lookup: CDR1 SGHRS, CDR2 YFSETQ. CDR3 size: 15 residues. This CDR3 is CASSWEGSGAAEQFF. As DNA, the CDR3 is TGCGCCAGCAGCTGGGAGGGTTCTGGGGCAGCTGAGCAGTTCTTC.

Concerning this clone itself: Germline and junction disagree at one end, which may indicate a read error. The chain has TRBV7-9 and TRBJ2-7; 8 nucleotides align to TRBD1. The germline V gene encodes CDR1 SEHNR and CDR2 FQNEAQ (reference sequence). The CDR3 totals 15 residues. The CDR3 DNA is TGTTCCAGCAGCCAGCGTACAGGGGGGTCTTACGAGCAGTACTTC. It encodes CSSSQRTGGSYEQYF. Full variable domain (missing parts from reference TRBV7-9 and TRBJ2-7): DTGVSQNPRHKITKRGQNVTFRCDPISEHNRLYWYRQTLGQGPEFLTYFQNEAQLEKSRLLSDRFSAERPKGSFSTLEIQRTEQGDSAMYLCSSSQRTGGSYEQYFGPGTRLTVT.

This rearrangement joins TRBV5-6 to TRBJ2-1; D unclear. The CDR3 runs 11 residues. Germline V lookup: CDR1 SGHDT, CDR2 YYEEEE. Trimming left V 2 bases short and J 7 bases short, with 4 bases between. CDR3 in DNA: TGTGCCAGCAGCTTCGAGAATGAGCAGTTCTTC. This codes for CASSFENEQFF.

For the CDR3, the DNA is TGTGCCAGCAGCTTAGTAGGGACTAGCGGGGGGAGGGAGACCCAGTACTTC. It translates to CASSLVGTSGGRETQYF. The V and J genes are TRBV7-2 and TRBJ2-5; 15 positions match TRBD2. Germline CDR1 is SGHTA and CDR2 is FQGNSA. With V trimmed by 1 base and J by 5 bases, 5 bases remained unmatched. The CDR3 runs to 17 residues.

This clone showed up just a few times. The V call is TRBV7-2, the J call TRBJ2-5, with D tentatively TRBD1 (7 bases). The CDR3 contains 16 residues. V gave up 5 bases and J gave up 4 bases, with 20 bases separating them. Germline lookup yields CDR1 SGHTA and CDR2 FQGNSA. The CDR3 sequence: CASSRDFNRGRETQYF. The CDR3 bases are TGTGCCAGCAGCCGGGACTTCAACAGGGGTCGAGAGACCCAGTACTTC.

The CDR3 region has the DNA TGTGCCACCAGCAATCCGGGACAGCGCGAAAGGGAAAAACTGTTTTTT. Its protein product is CATSNPGQREREKLFF. The genes are TRBV15 and TRBJ1-4; 7 bases match TRBD1. From germline, CDR1 is LNHNV and CDR2 YYDKDF (reference sequence). Unmatched junction bases numbered 13, after V lost 4 bases and J lost 8 bases. CDR3 length: 16 amino acids.

J is TRBJ1-4 and V is TRBV10-3; 8 bases line up with TRBD1. V trimming: 6 bases; J trimming: 8 bases; junction bases outside the gene matches: 5. The CDR3 totals 13 residues. Per germline, CDR1 ENHRY and CDR2 SYGVKD. The CDR3 DNA is TGTGCCATCAGAGGACAGGGCCGGGAAAAACTGTTTTTT. This translates into CAIRGQGREKLFF.

The V call is TRBV5-1, the J call TRBJ2-2; 9 bases line up with TRBD1. Trimming took 0 bases from V and 6 from J; bases not matched to a gene: 6. This CDR3 has 16 amino acids. The germline gives CDR1 SGHRS, CDR2 YFSETQ. The CDR3: CASSLDGQGSSGELFF. CDR3 coding DNA: TGCGCCAGCAGCTTGGACGGACAGGGGAGTTCCGGGGAGCTGTTTTTT.

The chain employs TRBV7-7 and TRBJ2-2; maybe TRBD1 (5 bases). Germline CDR1 SSHAT, CDR2 FNYEAQ (reference sequence). With 5 bases removed from V and 0 bases from J, the gap between germline ends came to 10 bases. The CDR3 is 15 amino acids. The CDR3 spells CASSPREANTGELFF. CDR3 DNA: TGTGCCAGCAGCCCCAGGGAAGCGAACACCGGGGAGCTGTTTTTT.

V gene TRBV29-1 combines with J gene TRBJ2-5, with a weak D call TRBD2 (6 bases). The CDR3 loop spans 14 amino acids. CDR1 is SQVTM, CDR2 ANQGSEA, per germline. V was cut by 7 bases and J by 6 bases, with 21 bases left in between. The CDR3 nucleotides read TGCAGCGCGGAGGTAGGAGGGCCGGGTAAGACCCAGTACTTC. Its protein product is CSAEVGGPGKTQYF.

V usage is TRBV7-8 and J usage is TRBJ1-5, with D unclear. The CDR3 loop spans 13 amino acids. In germline, CDR1 is SGHVS, CDR2 FQNEAQ. Trimming removed 5 bases at V and 5 bases at J, with 10 bases between. The CDR3, as DNA: TGTGCCAGCAGCCCATCAGAGGATCAGCCCCAGCATTTT. Residues: CASSPSEDQPQHF.

V is TRBV5-6 and J is TRBJ1-3; no firm D call. The V end was cut by 2 bases, the J end by 0 bases, with 12 bases between. CDR1 and CDR2 (germline): SGHDT, YYEEEE. The CDR3 sequence is 16 residues long. The chain's CDR3 is CASSFRSASSGNTIYF. The CDR3 DNA reads as TGTGCCAGCAGCTTTCGGTCAGCGAGCTCTGGAAACACCATATATTTT.

This clone was counted only a few times. This chain connects TRBV7-2 to TRBJ2-7; 10 bases map to TRBD1. J gave up 2 bases and V 1 base, and 2 bases lay outside the gene matches. Per the germline V gene, CDR1 is SGHTA and CDR2 is FQGNSA. CDR3 length equals 15 residues. In DNA, the CDR3 is TGTGCCAGCAGCTTAGTGGGGACAGGGGCCTACGAGCAGTACTTC. Translated, it gives CASSLVGTGAYEQYF.

The chain has TRBV5-1 and TRBJ2-5; tentatively, D is TRBD1 (6 bases). V was trimmed by 4 bases and J by 8 bases, leaving 21 bases between them. Looked up from germline, CDR1 is SGHRS and CDR2 is YFSETQ. The CDR3 extends over 15 amino acids. The CDR3 nucleotides read TGCGCCAGCAGCCTACAGGGAGCGGTCCAAGGAACCCAGTACTTC. It is translated as CASSLQGAVQGTQYF.

A single count supports this clone. The chain uses TRBV30 and TRBJ2-1; 9 nucleotides agree with TRBD2. Germline assignment: CDR1 GTSNPN and CDR2 SVGIG (reference sequence). The CDR3 is 16 amino acids. V was pared by 3 bases and J by 4 bases, with 10 bases of the junction left unmatched. The chain's CDR3 is CAWRPLASGVYNEQFF. The CDR3, as DNA: TGTGCCTGGAGACCCCTCGCTAGCGGGGTTTACAATGAGCAGTTCTTC.

In its sample, this clone was seen a few times. The rearrangement uses TRBV19 and TRBJ1-2; 7 bases map to TRBD1. Looked up from germline, CDR1 is LNHDA and CDR2 is SQIVND (reference sequence). The CDR3 sequence is 12 residues long. The V gene end was trimmed by 7 bases and the J gene end by 4 bases; junction bases not matched to a gene: 3. The CDR3 DNA reads as TGTGCCAGTAACAGGGGTGCCTATGGCTACACCTTC. It encodes CASNRGAYGYTF.

The gene calls are TRBV10-2 and TRBJ2-5; D perhaps matches TRBD2 (5 bases). The ends were cut back, 3 bases at V and 4 bases at J, with 9 bases in the middle. Germline V gives CDR1 WSHSY, CDR2 SAAADI. CDR3 length equals 13 residues. The CDR3 bases are TGCGCCAGCAGTGAACAAGGGAGAGAGACCCAGTACTTC. Protein sequence: CASSEQGRETQYF.

The V call is TRBV9, the J call TRBJ1-2; TRBD1 matches at 10 bases. The CDR3 is 14 residues long. The germline CDR1 and CDR2 sequences are SGDLS and YYNGEE. V was clipped by 4 bases and J by 4 bases; unmatched bases: 4. The CDR3 bases are TGTGCCAGCAGCCCGGGACAGGGGAGCTATGGCTACACCTTC. Its translation is CASSPGQGSYGYTF.